This T cell receptor (beta chain) was captured in a study of regulatory T cells in long-lasting Graves disease. Time point given: newly diagnosed GD, antithyroid drugs for less than 3 months. Isolated PBMC RNA provided the starting material for the TCR library. Researchers made TCR beta libraries by using iRepertoire HTBI primers and running Arm-PCR on CDR3 regions. TCRdb reprocessed the multiplex PCR reads via MiXCR and lists one record per CDR3 protein. The repertoire holds 350,000 to 450,000 distinct CDR3 sequences, roughly a sixth seen once, with 30% in the top ten. This clonotype has a single count. CDR1 is MNHNS and CDR2 is SASEGT in the germline V gene. V lost 5 bases and J lost 1, with 11 bases in between. The CDR3 contains 14 residues. The same data also contributed to another study, on T cells in Graves' hyperthyroidism and ophthalmopathy. According to that study: The model identified upcoming ophthalmopathy a median roughly 6.5 months ahead of onset.

This sequence was found in a man aged 35-49 years with Graves disease. This sequence joins TRBV6-1 and TRBJ1-1; maybe TRBD1 (5 bases). Here the sequenced sample was peripheral blood mononuclear cells (PBMCs), taken at new diagnosis, from a patient treated with antithyroid drugs. Here the CDR3 reads CASSRKTANTEAFF. For the CDR3, the DNA is TGTGCCAGCAGTCGAAAGACAGCGAACACTGAAGCTTTCTTT.